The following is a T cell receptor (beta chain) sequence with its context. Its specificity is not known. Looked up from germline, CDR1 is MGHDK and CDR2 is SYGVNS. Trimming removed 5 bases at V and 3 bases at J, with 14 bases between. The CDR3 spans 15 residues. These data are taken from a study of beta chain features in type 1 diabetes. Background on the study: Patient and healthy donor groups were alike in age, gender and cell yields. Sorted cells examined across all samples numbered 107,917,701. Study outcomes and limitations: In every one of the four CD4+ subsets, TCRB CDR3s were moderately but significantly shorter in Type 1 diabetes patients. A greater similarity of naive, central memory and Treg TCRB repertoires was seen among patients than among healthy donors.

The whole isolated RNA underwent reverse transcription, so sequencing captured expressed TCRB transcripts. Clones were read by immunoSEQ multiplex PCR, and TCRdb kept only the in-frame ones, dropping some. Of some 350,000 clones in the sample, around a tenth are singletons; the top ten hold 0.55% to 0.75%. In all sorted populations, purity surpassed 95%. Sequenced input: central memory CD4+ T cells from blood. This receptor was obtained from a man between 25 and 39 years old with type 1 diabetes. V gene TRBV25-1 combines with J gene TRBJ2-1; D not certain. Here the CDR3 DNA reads TGTGCCAGCAGTTCTCCTGGGTACCTCTACAATGAGCAGTTCTTC. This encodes CASSSPGYLYNEQFF.